These T cell receptor beta chains were read from a single sample in a study of blood T cell repertoires in COVID-19. Sequencing used immunoSEQ multiplex PCR; TCRdb keeps in-frame clones, though not all of them. Of 68,000 or so clones listed, approximately 80% are singletons. What was sequenced was peripheral blood. The receptors derive from a woman in her forties or fifties with acute or convalescent COVID-19. The conserved cysteine and the conserved F or W are not part of the CDR3 here. Each record gives: D gene, V gene, CDR3 protein. D genes are given only for firm matches.

d_call: NA
v_call: TRBV5-4
cdr3_aa: ASSLGSGDLSGNTIY

d_call: TRBD2
v_call: TRBV5-5
cdr3_aa: ASSLGLAGLYEQY

d_call: TRBD2
v_call: TRBV7-2
cdr3_aa: ASISPSGSSEQY

d_call: NA
v_call: TRBV4-1
cdr3_aa: ASSQVQVEQF

d_call: TRBD2
v_call: TRBV4-1
cdr3_aa: ASSQEGLLAGNEQF

d_call: TRBD1
v_call: TRBV2
cdr3_aa: ASSDRDSRNNEQF

d_call: NA
v_call: TRBV21-1
cdr3_aa: ASSKAFGLAEINNEQF

d_call: TRBD1
v_call: TRBV7-9
cdr3_aa: ASSLGDRGRNGYT

d_call: NA
v_call: TRBV7-2
cdr3_aa: ASSQNTDTQY

d_call: TRBD2
v_call: TRBV9
cdr3_aa: ASSISGRDTDTQY

d_call: NA
v_call: TRBV20-1
cdr3_aa: SASPRAGTNEKLF

d_call: NA
v_call: TRBV6-6
cdr3_aa: ASSYAEMNTEAF

d_call: TRBD1
v_call: TRBV27
cdr3_aa: ASSFRDRGGNEQF

d_call: TRBD2
v_call: TRBV9
cdr3_aa: ASSPTSESSYEQY

d_call: NA
v_call: TRBV24-1
cdr3_aa: ATSENRFGYT

d_call: TRBD1
v_call: TRBV5-1
cdr3_aa: ASSGTANEKLF

d_call: NA
v_call: TRBV11-2
cdr3_aa: ASSRETKETQY

d_call: NA
v_call: TRBV7-8
cdr3_aa: ASSPSPGLNGELF

d_call: TRBD1
v_call: TRBV6-2/TRBV6-3
cdr3_aa: ASSLDRADGYT

d_call: TRBD1
v_call: TRBV7-6
cdr3_aa: ASSLGTGGMSDTEAF

d_call: TRBD1
v_call: TRBV12-3/TRBV12-4
cdr3_aa: ASRPGQRDTQY

d_call: NA
v_call: TRBV18
cdr3_aa: ASSPNAVATNEKLF

d_call: NA
v_call: TRBV19
cdr3_aa: ASSTAESSPLH

d_call: TRBD1
v_call: TRBV27
cdr3_aa: ASLSGTASSYNEQF

d_call: TRBD1
v_call: TRBV7-2
cdr3_aa: ASSLTGGGNTIY

d_call: NA
v_call: TRBV28
cdr3_aa: ASKSPGVLSYEQY

d_call: TRBD1
v_call: TRBV29-1
cdr3_aa: SAWANDRGPTDTQY

d_call: NA
v_call: TRBV30
cdr3_aa: AWSVLALAEAF

d_call: NA
v_call: TRBV7-2
cdr3_aa: ASSLGGGYEQY

d_call: TRBD2
v_call: TRBV7-6
cdr3_aa: ASSPRTREGFEETQY

d_call: NA
v_call: TRBV20-1
cdr3_aa: SASDPDRRDSGNTIY

d_call: NA
v_call: TRBV6-5
cdr3_aa: ASSTVISTDTQY

d_call: NA
v_call: TRBV5-1
cdr3_aa: ASSTDIDYGYT

d_call: NA
v_call: TRBV12-5
cdr3_aa: ASGLSSGMWAEAF

d_call: NA
v_call: TRBV7-2
cdr3_aa: ASSRRLRISYNEQF

d_call: NA
v_call: TRBV5-1
cdr3_aa: ASSLEGWAYEQY

d_call: NA
v_call: TRBV4-3
cdr3_aa: ASSQGEVSPLH

d_call: NA
v_call: TRBV19
cdr3_aa: ASSIRGLNYGYT

d_call: NA
v_call: TRBV2
cdr3_aa: ASQKTTSLSTDTQY

d_call: NA
v_call: TRBV29-1
cdr3_aa: SHSAGRGGYGYT

d_call: NA
v_call: TRBV3-1/TRBV3-2
cdr3_aa: ASSRGQFGTEAF

d_call: NA
v_call: TRBV30
cdr3_aa: AWSNNSPLH

d_call: NA
v_call: TRBV30
cdr3_aa: AWDPPGANTEAF

d_call: NA
v_call: TRBV2
cdr3_aa: ATEPEADTEAF

d_call: NA
v_call: TRBV2
cdr3_aa: ASRITGGNTEAF

d_call: NA
v_call: TRBV18
cdr3_aa: ASSPPQVYEQY

d_call: NA
v_call: TRBV19
cdr3_aa: ASRSSGSYEQY

d_call: TRBD1
v_call: TRBV29-1
cdr3_aa: SVTGEVTEAF

d_call: NA
v_call: TRBV7-9
cdr3_aa: ASSLYTGDTQY

d_call: TRBD1
v_call: TRBV5-1
cdr3_aa: ASSRDRTNEKLF

d_call: NA
v_call: TRBV19
cdr3_aa: ASSIKLSTEAF

d_call: NA
v_call: TRBV2
cdr3_aa: ASSEVVREETQY

d_call: NA
v_call: TRBV4-3
cdr3_aa: ASSQVLQDNYEQY